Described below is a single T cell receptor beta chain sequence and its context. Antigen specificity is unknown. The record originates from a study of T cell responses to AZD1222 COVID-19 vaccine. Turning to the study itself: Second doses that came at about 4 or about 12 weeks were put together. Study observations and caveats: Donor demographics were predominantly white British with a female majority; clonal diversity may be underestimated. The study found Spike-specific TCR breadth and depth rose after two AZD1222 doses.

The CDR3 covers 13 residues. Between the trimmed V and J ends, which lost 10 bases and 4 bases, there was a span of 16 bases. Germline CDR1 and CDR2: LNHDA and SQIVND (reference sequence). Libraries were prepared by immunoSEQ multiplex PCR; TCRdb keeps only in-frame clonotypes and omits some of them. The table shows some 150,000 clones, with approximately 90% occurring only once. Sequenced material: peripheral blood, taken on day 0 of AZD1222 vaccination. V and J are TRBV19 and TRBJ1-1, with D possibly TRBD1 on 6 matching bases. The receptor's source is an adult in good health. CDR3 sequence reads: CATRLGGGTEAFF. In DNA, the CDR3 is TGTGCCACCCGCCTGGGGGGCGGCACTGAAGCTTTCTTT.